This T cell receptor (beta chain) is drawn from a study of blood T cell repertoires in COVID-19. About the research overall: Acute and convalescent COVID-19 specimens originated in the United States, Italy and Spain.

The protocol was immunoSEQ multiplex PCR, while the TCRdb copy is restricted to in-frame clones and leaves out a portion. The sample carries 250,000 to 400,000 clones, roughly 90% recorded once. The V gene end was trimmed by 3 bases and the J gene end by 8 bases; junction bases not matched to a gene: 6. The CDR3 extends over 13 amino acids. CDR1 MGHDK and CDR2 SYGVNS come from the germline V gene. Seattle researchers signed up patients amid active infection and tracked them longitudinally. What was sequenced was peripheral blood. The chain couples TRBV25-1 to TRBJ1-2; 7 bases match TRBD1. This TCR derives from a woman under 40 with COVID-19, enrolled during active disease. The DNA of the CDR3 is TGTGCCAGCAGTGAGGGACAGCGCCTGGGCTACACCTTC. This encodes CASSEGQRLGYTF.